This TCR beta chain was obtained from a study of blood T cell repertoires in COVID-19. Across the study: Acute-phase and convalescent COVID-19 samples originated in the United States, Italy and Spain.

The CDR3 totals 15 residues. The V end was cut by 2 bases, the J end by 2 bases, with 13 bases between. Germline values: CDR1 SGHRS, CDR2 YFSETQ. As handled by the study authors: Reference gene primers were amplified, and this amplification served to estimate nucleated cell counts. Using immunoSEQ multiplex PCR, the repertoire was profiled, and TCRdb retains in-frame clones only, with some absent. V and J calls and clone size are those listed in that table; D and trimming were worked out from the DNA. This table has under 250,000 clones, approximately 90% appearing once. J is TRBJ2-5 and V is TRBV5-1; a possible D gene is TRBD2 (7 bases). This TCR was recovered from a man aged 35 to 55 with acute or convalescent COVID-19. The material sequenced was peripheral blood. The CDR3 sequence: CASSFAGARQETQYF. The CDR3 DNA sequence: TGCGCCAGCAGCTTCGCGGGGGCCCGACAAGAGACCCAGTACTTC.